Below, 24 T cell receptor beta chains from the same sample are listed, as sequenced in a study of OX40 agonist ivuxolimab in advanced cancers. The repertoire was sequenced with immunoSEQ multiplex PCR; TCRdb's copy has only in-frame clones and lacks some. This table holds 35,000 or so clones, approximately 78% found once. The sample was CD4+ or CD8+ T cells sorted from blood, taken in a trial of the OX40 agonist ivuxolimab. The receptors originated from an adult with an advanced solid tumor such as melanoma, head and neck, liver or kidney cancer.

The genes are TRBV15 and TRBJ1-5, with 11 bases lining up with TRBD1. The CDR3 has 16 amino acids. CDR1 and CDR2 (germline): LNHNV, YYDKDF (reference sequence). V shed 0 bases, J shed 4 bases, and the junction held 2 bases outside the gene matches. CDR3 nucleotide sequence: TGTGCCACCAGCAGAGAGGGACAGGGGGTTAATCAGCCCCAGCATTTT. It yields the protein CATSREGQGVNQPQHF.

The chain is built from TRBV5-1 and TRBJ1-5; 10 nucleotides line up with TRBD1. The ends lost 4 bases at V and 7 bases at J; junction bases unmatched: 5. CDR1 is SGHRS, CDR2 YFSETQ, per germline. The CDR3 covers 14 residues. The CDR3 loop is CASSETGGGQPQHF. CDR3 coding DNA: TGCGCCAGCAGCGAGACAGGGGGCGGGCAGCCCCAGCATTTT.

The V and J genes are TRBV11-2 and TRBJ2-2, with 7 bases matching TRBD1. The CDR3 length is 16 residues. Germline loops: CDR1 SGHAT, CDR2 FQNNGV. The V and J ends lost 6 bases and 4 bases, in that order; junction bases with no gene match: 11. In DNA form, the CDR3 reads TGTGCCAGCAGTGTTCCCCAGGGGGTAGGCACCGGGGAGCTGTTTTTT. Translating it yields CASSVPQGVGTGELFF.

This chain uses TRBV10-3 with TRBJ1-4, with no clear D. Germline values: CDR1 ENHRY, CDR2 SYGVKD. Trimming stripped 7 bases from V and 0 bases from J, with 6 bases between. The CDR3 totals 13 residues. The CDR3 sequence is CAIKPATNEKLFF. CDR3 sequence (DNA): TGTGCCATCAAGCCTGCAACTAATGAAAAACTGTTTTTT.

The gene calls are TRBV5-1 and TRBJ1-6; D perhaps matches TRBD1 (5 bases). The CDR3 covers 15 residues. Trimming removed 3 bases from V and 6 bases from J, with 13 bases in between. CDR1 is SGHRS, CDR2 YFSETQ, per germline. DNA of the CDR3: TGCGCCAGCAGCTCGACAGCCCGGGCTAATTCACCCCTCCACTTT. This codes for CASSSTARANSPLHF.

This clone was counted once. The rearrangement links TRBV6-5 to TRBJ2-5; D is ambiguous. Between the trimmed V and J ends, which lost 4 bases and 5 bases, there was a span of 14 bases. This CDR3 has 14 residues. CDR1 and CDR2 from the germline V gene are MNHEY and SVGAGI. For the CDR3, the DNA is TGTGCCAGCAGTTCTCTAGGTTTCTCGGAGACCCAGTACTTC. This translates into CASSSLGFSETQYF.

The CDR3 DNA reads TGTGCCAGTAGTGGGCCGAGGAGGAGGCGGGGGAGCTCCTACAATGAGCAGTTCTTC. Amino acids: CASSGPRRRRGSSYNEQFF. This sequence joins TRBV19 and TRBJ2-1; 7 bases are shared with TRBD2. This CDR3 has 19 amino acids. Germline CDR1 is LNHDA and CDR2 is SQIVND (reference sequence). The V and J ends lost 5 bases and 0 bases, in that order; junction bases with no gene match: 16.

This clone was seen a single time. The gene calls are TRBV11-2 and TRBJ2-7, with a tentative D call TRBD1 (6 bases). V was pared by 6 bases and J by 5 bases, with 23 bases between. Germline V gene sequence: CDR1 SGHAT, CDR2 FQNNGV. CDR3 length equals 16 residues. CDR3: CASSFRLGQTFDEQYF. The DNA for the CDR3 is TGTGCCAGCAGTTTTCGCTTGGGACAAACTTTTGACGAGCAGTACTTC.

The CDR3 bases are TGTGCCAGCAGCTCGGGGGGAGCCCAGTACTTC. As protein: CASSSGGAQYF. V is TRBV7-3 and J is TRBJ2-5, with 7 bases aligning to TRBD2. There are 11 residues in the CDR3. The germline CDR1 and CDR2 sequences are SGHTA and FQGTGA. After removal of 4 bases from V and 9 bases from J, the junction contained 2 bases not matched to a gene. The entire variable domain, with the rest obtained from reference TRBV7-3 and TRBJ2-5, is as follows: GAGVSQTPSNKVTEKGKYVELRCDPISGHTALYWYRQSLGQGPEFLIYFQGTGAADDSGLPNDRFFAVRPEGSVSTLKIQRTERGDSAVYLCASSSGGAQYFGPGTRLLVL.

This clone was seen a single time. V and J are TRBV15 and TRBJ1-5; D is unresolved. CDR3 length equals 15 residues. V was clipped by 0 bases and J by 4 bases, with 10 bases between them. Germline V lookup: CDR1 LNHNV, CDR2 YYDKDF (reference sequence). In DNA, the CDR3 is TGTGCCACCAGCAGAGATCTCCAGTTAAATCAGCCCCAGCATTTT. It codes for CATSRDLQLNQPQHF. Complete variable domain (other parts from reference TRBV15 and TRBJ1-5): DAMVIQNPRYQVTQFGKPVTLSCSQTLNHNVMYWYQQKSSQAPKLLFHYYDKDFNNEADTPDNFQSRRPNTSFCFLDIRSPGLGDTAMYLCATSRDLQLNQPQHFGDGTRLSIL.

The chain uses TRBV25-1 and TRBJ1-2; D gene ambiguous. V was pared by 3 bases and J by 5 bases, with 13 bases between. The germline V gene has CDR1 MGHDK and CDR2 SYGVNS. This CDR3 comprises 14 residues. CDR3 DNA: TGTGCCAGCAGTGAGGGTGGGGTGAGGTATGGCTACACCTTC. Amino acids: CASSEGGVRYGYTF.

The chain recombines TRBV10-3 with TRBJ2-1; D gene uncertain. The CDR3 totals 12 residues. Between the trimmed V and J ends, which lost 10 bases and 5 bases, there was a span of 12 bases. Germline lookup yields CDR1 ENHRY and CDR2 SYGVKD. As DNA, the CDR3 is TGTGCCACCAAGGACGGCAACAATGAGCAGTTCTTC. Translation gives CATKDGNNEQFF.

By sample share, this clone is medium-sized. The same CDR3 is also encoded by other DNA sequences in this sample. The J gene is TRBJ2-7, the V gene TRBV6-6; D is ambiguous. The V gene lost 2 bases and the J gene lost 6 bases, with 5 bases spanning the gap. In germline, CDR1 is MNHNY, CDR2 SVGAGI (reference sequence). This CDR3 is 11 amino acids long. The CDR3 loop is CASSYGSEQYF. The CDR3 DNA is TGTGCCAGCAGTTACGGGTCCGAGCAGTACTTC.

The genes are TRBV4-3 and TRBJ2-3, with D tentatively TRBD2 (5 bases). CDR1 is LGHNA and CDR2 is YSLEER in the germline V gene. The CDR3 is 12 residues long. Between the trimmed V and J ends, which lost 8 bases and 4 bases, there was a span of 10 bases. CDR3 nucleotides: TGCGCCAGCGAGGGTCGGCCAGATACGCAGTATTTT. Amino acid sequence: CASEGRPDTQYF.

The V gene is TRBV15, the J gene TRBJ2-1, with 14 positions matching TRBD2. V lost 1 base to trimming and J lost 8 bases; unmatched junction nucleotides: 4. Germline V CDR1 and CDR2: LNHNV, YYDKDF (reference sequence). The CDR3 totals 16 residues. The DNA of the CDR3 is TGTGCCACCAGCAGAGGGGGGACTAGCGGGAGCTATGAGCAGTTCTTC. This translates into CATSRGGTSGSYEQFF.

The chain employs TRBV19 and TRBJ2-1; 11 nucleotides match TRBD1. Looked up from germline, CDR1 is LNHDA and CDR2 is SQIVND (reference sequence). The CDR3 has 18 residues. The V segment lost 4 bases and the J segment 1 base; nucleotides outside the gene matches: 9. CDR3 DNA: TGTGCCAGTAGTACTAAAAGGACAGGGGGCACGTCCTACAATGAGCAGTTCTTC. Amino acid sequence: CASSTKRTGGTSYNEQFF.

This chain connects TRBV11-1 to TRBJ2-7; TRBD1 matches 7 bases. This CDR3 spans 14 amino acids. J was trimmed by 0 bases and V by 5 bases; bases with no gene match: 4. Germline V gene sequence: CDR1 SGHAT, CDR2 FQDESV (reference sequence). The CDR3 DNA reads as TGTGCCAGCAGCCGACAGGGCCACTCCTACGAGCAGTACTTC. It is translated as CASSRQGHSYEQYF.

The gene calls are TRBV28 and TRBJ1-5; no firm D call. The length of the CDR3 is 12 residues. V dropped 8 bases and J dropped 0 bases, with 5 bases sitting between them. CDR1 and CDR2 from the germline V gene are MDHEN and SYDVKM. CDR3 DNA: TGTGCCAGCCAAAATAGCAATCAGCCCCAGCATTTT. Translating it yields CASQNSNQPQHF.

Note on this clone: Other nucleotide sequences in the sample specify the same CDR3. The rearrangement links TRBV6-1 to TRBJ2-7, with 8 bases matching TRBD2. The trim removed 4 bases at V and 2 bases at J, leaving 1 base unmatched. CDR3 length: 13 residues. Germline V lookup: CDR1 MNHNS, CDR2 SASEGT. The CDR3 protein is CASSVAGTYEQYF. CDR3 bases: TGTGCCAGCAGTGTAGCGGGGACCTACGAGCAGTACTTC.

This chain joins TRBV18 and TRBJ1-5, with unresolved D. Trimming pared 2 bases from V and 4 bases from J, leaving 6 bases between. Germline lookup yields CDR1 KGHSH and CDR2 LQKENI. CDR3 length: 13 amino acids. The CDR3 region has the DNA TGTGCCAGCTCACCAGACCAAAATCAGCCCCAGCATTTT. This encodes CASSPDQNQPQHF.

V and J are TRBV6-6 and TRBJ1-4, with no clear D. From germline, CDR1 is MNHNY and CDR2 SVGAGI (reference sequence). The CDR3 runs to 15 residues. Trimming stripped 5 bases from V and 0 bases from J, with 10 bases between. CDR3 DNA: TGTGCCAGCAGTAGCACCGTTGCAACTAATGAAAAACTGTTTTTT. This encodes CASSSTVATNEKLFF.

The chain has TRBV7-2 and TRBJ2-7; D ambiguous. The germline gives CDR1 SGHTA, CDR2 FQGNSA. CDR3 size: 15 residues. The germline V and J ends were trimmed by 1 base and 3 bases, with 13 bases remaining between them. This chain's CDR3 is CASSLDPTDFYEQYF. The CDR3 nucleotides are TGTGCCAGCAGCTTAGATCCGACGGATTTCTACGAGCAGTACTTC.

This clone has only a few counts. This chain uses TRBV7-9 with TRBJ1-6; 11 positions match TRBD1. Germline V gene sequence: CDR1 SEHNR, CDR2 FQNEAQ (reference sequence). This CDR3 has 18 residues. Losses at the gene ends were 5 bases for V and 1 base for J; bases not matched to a gene: 7. CDR3 DNA: TGTGCCAGCAGCGGCAGGACAGGGGGCTGGTCCTATAATTCACCCCTCCACTTT. Amino acid sequence: CASSGRTGGWSYNSPLHF.

CDR3 region: CASSLGHGTVQETQYF. The CDR3, as DNA: TGTGCCAGCAGCTTAGGCCATGGGACGGTCCAAGAGACCCAGTACTTC. The chain is built from TRBV11-3 and TRBJ2-5; D might be TRBD1 or TRBD2, each matching 5 bases. There are 16 residues in the CDR3. Germline V lookup: CDR1 SGHNT, CDR2 YENEEA. V lost 1 base and J lost 1, with 13 bases in between.